The text below deals with one T cell receptor (beta chain). The antigen is not known. The sample comes from a study of monozygotic twins with inflammatory bowel disease. Study-wide results and limits: T cell subtypes were not distinguishable in this analysis. Among IBD patients, TCRbeta diversity (inverse Simpson) was lower than in healthy co-twins.

TCRdb reprocessed the 5' RACE reads and reports one entry per CDR3 protein, with no DNA. Here the sample table reports about 43,000 distinct CDR3 sequences. This CDR3 has 15 residues. CDR1 LNHNV and CDR2 YYDKDF come from the germline V gene (reference sequence). Whole blood served as the source of total RNA, and no T cell sorting took place. The receptor comes from a human donor with ulcerative colitis or Crohn's disease, or a healthy co-twin of an affected twin (not recorded which). The rearrangement links TRBV15 to TRBJ2-5; no DNA is available, so the TRBD2 call from TCRdb remains unchecked. Specimen: blood. This CDR3 is CATSRVQGGGETQYF.